These T cell receptor beta chains were read from a single sample in a study of spatial heterogeneity in lung cancer. TCRdb re-called the 5' RACE reads through MiXCR, storing one row per CDR3 protein. Of approximately 56,000 distinct CDR3 sequences in the sample, more than 6.5% were seen once. Sequenced here: PBMCs, sampled at follow-up. Every receptor here comes from a female donor with early-stage non-small cell lung cancer. Both conserved end residues are part of each CDR3. Fields, in order: J gene, D gene, clone size, V gene, CDR3 protein, CDR3 DNA. The D gene is left open where the match is weak. Only part of the rows carry a size: once, few, many, or a class if the clone is expanded.

TRBJ2-3 | TRBD2 | many | TRBV5-1 | CASSLARGGSLDTQYF | TGCGCCAGCAGCTTGGCGAGGGGAGGGTCACTCGATACGCAGTATTTT
TRBJ1-1 | NA | many | TRBV6-2/TRBV6-3 | CASSGRDQHTEAFF | TGTGCCAGCAGTGGCCGGGATCAGCACACTGAAGCTTTCTTT
TRBJ2-7 | NA | few | TRBV4-1 | CASSQFYGGQTYEQYF | TGCGCCAGCAGCCAATTTTATGGGGGGCAGACTTACGAGCAGTACTTC
TRBJ2-1 | TRBD2 | many | TRBV7-9 | CASSLTSGGAGEQFF | TGTGCCAGCAGCTTGACTAGCGGGGGGGCAGGTGAGCAGTTCTTC
TRBJ2-7 | TRBD1 | many | TRBV29-1 | CSVGDSRSYEQYF | TGCAGCGTTGGGGACAGCCGCTCCTACGAGCAGTACTTC
TRBJ2-7 | NA | many | TRBV20-1 | CSAREDTYEQYF | TGCAGTGCTAGGGAAGATACCTACGAGCAGTACTTC
TRBJ2-3 | NA | many | TRBV7-2 | CASSLRGVDTQYF | TGTGCCAGCAGCTTACGTGGGGTAGATACGCAGTATTTT
TRBJ2-4 | NA | many | TRBV28 | CASSLRNLAKNIQYF | TGTGCCAGCAGTTTGAGGAACTTAGCCAAAAACATTCAGTACTTC
TRBJ1-1 | NA | many | TRBV5-1 | CASRPAGTDLAAAFF | TGCGCCAGCAGGCCGGCGGGAACCGATCTCGCGGCAGCTTTCTTT
TRBJ2-3 | TRBD2 | NA | TRBV6-6 | CASSYSGLAGGTDTQYF | TGTGCCAGCAGTTACTCTGGACTAGCGGGGGGCACAGATACGCAGTATTTT
TRBJ2-2 | NA | many | TRBV5-6 | CASTPPPRGTVGELFF | TGTGCCAGCACCCCGCCCCCTAGGGGAACGGTCGGGGAGCTGTTTTTT
TRBJ2-1 | NA | many | TRBV18 | CASSPPSSDEQFF | TGTGCCAGCTCACCGCCATCGAGTGATGAGCAGTTCTTC
TRBJ1-5 | NA | many | TRBV7-2 | CASSLAGVSNQPQHF | TGTGCCAGCAGCTTAGCAGGGGTATCCAATCAGCCCCAGCATTTT
TRBJ2-3 | TRBD1 | many | TRBV11-2 | CASGLDRGDTQYF | TGTGCCAGCGGATTGGACAGGGGTGATACGCAGTATTTT
TRBJ1-5 | NA | many | TRBV6-2/TRBV6-3 | CASKTTGTGNQPQHF | TGTGCCAGCAAAACCACGGGGACGGGGAATCAGCCCCAGCATTTT
TRBJ1-1 | NA | many | TRBV6-6 | CASIYTGITEAFF | TGTGCCAGCATCTACACAGGGATCACTGAAGCTTTCTTT
TRBJ1-2 | TRBD1 | many | TRBV5-5 | CASSTGDSLYGYTF | TGTGCCAGCAGCACGGGGGACAGCCTCTATGGCTACACCTTC
TRBJ2-2 | NA | NA | TRBV20-1 | CSARKRITGELFF | TGCAGTGCTAGAAAGCGGATCACCGGGGAGCTGTTTTTT
TRBJ2-1 | NA | many | TRBV14 | CASSQAGQTSDEQFF | TGTGCCAGCAGCCAGGCCGGACAGACAAGCGATGAGCAGTTCTTC
TRBJ2-6 | NA | NA | TRBV7-9 | CASSLGRAGTSSGANVLTF | TGTGCCAGCAGCTTAGGACGCGCGGGAACGAGCTCTGGGGCCAACGTCCTGACTTTC
TRBJ1-2 | NA | few | TRBV7-8 | CASSSQQGYVEGYTF | TGTGCCAGCAGCTCACAACAGGGTTATGTGGAGGGCTACACCTTC
TRBJ1-2 | NA | NA | TRBV27 | CASRPWSPGPQWGYGYTF | TGTGCCAGCAGACCATGGAGCCCGGGACCCCAATGGGGGTATGGCTACACCTTC
TRBJ1-1 | TRBD1 | NA | TRBV5-1 | CASSLAGQGNPTEAFF | TGCGCCAGCAGCTTGGCCGGACAGGGGAACCCCACTGAAGCTTTCTTT